The 16 T cell receptor beta chains reported below all come from one sample, sequenced in a study of cytomegalovirus exposure and HLA in healthy donors (dated by TCRdb to 2016 to 2017). Receptor libraries were prepared by the immunoSEQ multiplex PCR assay. TCRdb retrieved this table from immuneACCESS and kept in-frame rearrangements only. Not all clones are present; in checked studies, unresolved V genes account for under half, and no reason is known for the remainder. This sample holds 100,000 to 150,000 clones; approximately 94% were observed only once. 1.5% to 2% of the sample is in the top ten clones. Sequencing was done on a sample of PBMCs. The receptor source for this set is a man aged 18 to 29 in good health and CMV-seronegative.

This clone was observed a single time. The chain is built from TRBV19 and TRBJ1-5; tentatively, D is TRBD1 (5 bases). The CDR3 contains 13 residues. The ends were cut back, 5 bases at V and 3 bases at J, with 8 bases in the middle. The germline gives CDR1 LNHDA, CDR2 SQIVND (reference sequence). The CDR3 DNA reads as TGTGCCAGTAGTGGGACTCTCAATCAGCCCCAGCATTTT. As protein: CASSGTLNQPQHF.

The rearrangement links TRBV30 to TRBJ2-7; D unclear. The length of the CDR3 is 11 residues. Trimming took off 3 bases at V and 3 bases at J, with 6 bases between the two ends. The germline CDR1 and CDR2 sequences are GTSNPN and SVGIG (reference sequence). CDR3 bases: TGTGCCTGGAGCGACAACTACGAGCAGTACTTC. It yields the protein CAWSDNYEQYF.

J is TRBJ2-5 and V is TRBV4-3, with TRBD2 identical over 10 bases. In germline, CDR1 is LGHNA, CDR2 YSLEER. The CDR3 contains 20 residues. The trim removed 0 bases at V and 5 bases at J, leaving 18 bases unmatched. CDR3 sequence reads: CASSQEVWGPGLANGETQYF. CDR3 nucleotides: TGCGCCAGCAGCCAAGAAGTTTGGGGGCCGGGACTAGCGAACGGGGAGACCCAGTACTTC.

The CDR3 protein is CASSGERELSRDTQYF. CDR3 nucleotides: TGTGCCAGCAGTGGGGAGCGGGAGCTTTCCAGAGATACGCAGTATTTT. This rearrangement joins TRBV6-1 to TRBJ2-3, with 8 positions matching TRBD2. The V segment lost 4 bases and the J segment 5 bases; nucleotides outside the gene matches: 11. CDR1 is MNHNS and CDR2 is SASEGT in the germline V gene. The CDR3 length is 16 residues.

This rearrangement joins TRBV6-1 to TRBJ1-1, with D perhaps TRBD1 (5 bases). Trimming took 7 bases from V and 2 from J, leaving 11 bases between them. This CDR3 region has 13 residues. Germline CDR1 MNHNS, CDR2 SASEGT. Written as DNA, the CDR3 is TGTGCCAGCAAGCCGACAGTTAACACTGAAGCTTTCTTT. It yields the protein CASKPTVNTEAFF.

V gene TRBV30 combines with J gene TRBJ2-1; 7 bases align to TRBD2. Germline V gene lookup returns CDR1 GTSNPN and CDR2 SVGIG (reference sequence). With 1 base clipped from V and 7 bases from J, the junction kept 4 bases outside the gene matches. The CDR3 is made up of 13 amino acids. The CDR3 coding sequence is TGTGCCTGGAGTGGCGGGAGTGGAAATGAGCAGTTCTTC. It codes for CAWSGGSGNEQFF.

The rearrangement links TRBV4-1 to TRBJ1-1, with no clear D. Trimming took off 1 base at V and 0 bases at J, with 12 bases between the two ends. The CDR3 consists of 16 residues. Germline values: CDR1 MGHRA, CDR2 YSYEKL. CDR3 loop: CASSQVGRHMNTEAFF. The CDR3 nucleotides are TGCGCCAGCAGCCAAGTCGGGAGGCACATGAACACTGAAGCTTTCTTT.

The V call is TRBV7-2, the J call TRBJ1-3, with D tentatively TRBD1 (5 bases). CDR1 is SGHTA, CDR2 FQGNSA, per germline. The CDR3 length is 18 residues. Trimming removed 5 bases from V and 0 bases from J, with 20 bases in between. CDR3 in amino acids: CASSPADQQAPSGNTIYF. As DNA, the CDR3 is TGTGCCAGCAGCCCGGCAGACCAACAGGCGCCCTCTGGAAACACCATATATTTT.

This chain links TRBV4-1 with TRBJ2-5; the D is unclear. V was clipped by 0 bases and J by 5 bases, with 10 bases between them. The CDR3 runs to 14 residues. CDR1 and CDR2 from the germline V gene are MGHRA and YSYEKL. As DNA, the CDR3 is TGCGCCAGCAGCCAAGAGGAGATCGAGGAGACCCAGTACTTC. It translates to CASSQEEIEETQYF.

The chain is built from TRBV7-2 and TRBJ2-7, with TRBD1 matching over 11 bases. The J segment lost 6 bases and the V segment lost 5 bases, leaving 12 bases of the junction unmatched. The germline V gene has CDR1 SGHTA and CDR2 FQGNSA. The CDR3 extends over 16 amino acids. The chain's CDR3 is CASSIRGDRGASEQYF. In DNA, the CDR3 is TGTGCCAGCAGCATCAGAGGGGACAGGGGGGCGTCCGAGCAGTACTTC.

The chain uses TRBV4-1 and TRBJ1-3, with D possibly matching TRBD1 (5 bases). Per germline, CDR1 MGHRA and CDR2 YSYEKL. This CDR3 spans 13 amino acids. Trimming took off 3 bases at V and 9 bases at J, with 12 bases between the two ends. The CDR3 nucleotides are TGCGCCAGCAGCCAGGGGTACACAGGCACCATATATTTT. Residues: CASSQGYTGTIYF.

V gene TRBV4-3 combines with J gene TRBJ1-2; tentative D call: TRBD1 (6 bases). This CDR3 is 15 amino acids long. Germline V gives CDR1 LGHNA, CDR2 YSLEER. V was trimmed by 0 bases and J by 4 bases, leaving 12 bases between them. CDR3 nucleotide sequence: TGCGCCAGCAGCCAAGAGGGGGCGCGCTCCTATGGCTACACCTTC. It codes for CASSQEGARSYGYTF.

The rearrangement joins TRBV27 to TRBJ1-5; the match to TRBD1 covers 7 bases. Germline V gene lookup returns CDR1 MNHEY and CDR2 SMNVEV (reference sequence). The CDR3 has 15 amino acids. The ends lost 5 bases at V and 3 bases at J; junction bases unmatched: 7. The CDR3 DNA follows: TGTGCCAGCAGTACACAGGGGACGACCAATCAGCCCCAGCATTTT. It yields the protein CASSTQGTTNQPQHF.

The chain recombines TRBV9 with TRBJ2-5; weak D call: TRBD2 (5 bases). The ends were cut back, 0 bases at V and 0 bases at J, with 6 bases in the middle. This CDR3 region has 14 residues. From germline, CDR1 is SGDLS and CDR2 YYNGEE. Here the CDR3 DNA reads TGTGCCAGCAGCGTAGCGGACTACCAAGAGACCCAGTACTTC. Amino acids: CASSVADYQETQYF.

The chain is built from TRBV6-5 and TRBJ1-1; TRBD1 is a possible D gene (5 bases). The CDR3 has 13 amino acids. Trimming stripped 0 bases from V and 9 bases from J, with 11 bases between. Germline-derived CDR1 and CDR2 are MNHEY and SVGAGI. The CDR3 spells CASSYSPADKAFF. The CDR3 coding sequence is TGTGCCAGCAGTTACTCCCCGGCGGACAAAGCTTTCTTT.

This sequence joins TRBV25-1 and TRBJ2-1; no reliable D call. Germline CDR1 and CDR2: MGHDK and SYGVNS. Trimming stripped 8 bases from V and 3 bases from J, with 5 bases between. The CDR3 has 11 amino acids. The CDR3, as DNA: TGTGCCAGCGGAGTCTACAATGAGCAGTTCTTC. As protein: CASGVYNEQFF.